This passage covers 22 T cell receptor beta chains from one sample sequenced in a study of Ad26.COV2.S vaccination and SARS-CoV-2 variants. Profiled with immunoSEQ multiplex PCR; TCRdb holds only in-frame clones, not every one. Among about 100,000 clones, around 81% were seen once, and the ten largest hold about 18%. The sample consisted of peripheral blood, taken after recovery from COVID-19. The receptors were sampled from a human donor who had recovered from COVID-19.

This CDR3 is CASSSDKGYEQYF. CDR3 DNA: TGTGCCAGCAGTTCGGACAAAGGCTACGAGCAGTACTTC. The V and J genes are TRBV6-2 or TRBV6-3 and TRBJ2-7, with D possibly matching TRBD1 (5 bases). V lost 4 bases, J lost 3 bases, and 10 bases lay in between. This CDR3 spans 13 amino acids. Looked up from germline, CDR1 is MNHEY and CDR2 is SVGEGT.

The CDR3 loop reads CAIGDRGLNSNTEAFF. CDR3 in DNA: TGTGCCATCGGGGACAGGGGGCTCAATTCGAACACTGAAGCTTTCTTT. This chain links TRBV10-3 with TRBJ1-1; 12 bases align to TRBD1. The CDR3 extends over 16 amino acids. Germline V gene lookup returns CDR1 ENHRY and CDR2 SYGVKD. The ends lost 8 bases at V and 1 base at J; junction bases unmatched: 8.

In this sample, this clone turned up once. The J gene is TRBJ1-1, the V gene TRBV18, with D maybe TRBD1 (5 bases). This CDR3 comprises 16 residues. Looked up from germline, CDR1 is KGHSH and CDR2 is LQKENI. Trimming took off 0 bases at V and 2 bases at J, with 13 bases between the two ends. CDR3 DNA: TGTGCCAGCTCACCACCGCCCAGGACACCCAACACTGAAGCTTTCTTT. Protein product: CASSPPPRTPNTEAFF.

About this clone itself: An end of the junction does not agree with germline; a read error may underlie this. The chain links TRBV5-1 to TRBJ2-5; 9 nucleotides line up with TRBD2. The CDR3 is made up of 16 amino acids. Germline CDR1 and CDR2: SGHRS and YFSETQ. The CDR3 nucleotides read TGCGCCCGCAGCCGCCGGCCCGGCGGGGGGGGAGAGACCCAGTACTTC. It codes for CARSRRPGGGGETQYF. The full variable domain, completed using reference TRBV5-1 and TRBJ2-5, is KAGVTQTPRYLIKTRGQQVTLSCSPISGHRSVSWYQQTPGQGLQFLFEYFSETQRNKGNFPGRFSGRQFSNSRSEMNVSTLELGDSALYLCARSRRPGGGGETQYFGPGTRLLVL.

This chain joins TRBV19 and TRBJ1-1; D gene ambiguous. With 4 bases removed from V and 4 bases from J, the gap between germline ends came to 13 bases. The CDR3 spans 14 residues. The germline gives CDR1 LNHDA, CDR2 SQIVND (reference sequence). The CDR3 DNA reads as TGTGCCAGTAGTACCGCTCAAGAGGGCACTGAAGCTTTCTTT. It is translated as CASSTAQEGTEAFF.

The chain joins TRBV19 to TRBJ2-2, with 8 nucleotides matching TRBD2. CDR1 and CDR2 (germline): LNHDA, SQIVND (reference sequence). With V trimmed by 4 bases and J by 0 bases, 4 bases remained unmatched. This CDR3 contains 16 residues. The CDR3 sequence is CASSNPGGPNTGELFF. The CDR3, as DNA: TGTGCCAGTAGTAACCCGGGGGGGCCGAACACCGGGGAGCTGTTTTTT. The complete variable domain, with remaining parts taken from reference TRBV19 and TRBJ2-2, reads DGGITQSPKYLFRKEGQNVTLSCEQNLNHDAMYWYRQDPGQGLRLIYYSQIVNDFQKGDIAEGYSVSREKKESFPLTVTSAQKNPTAFYLCASSNPGGPNTGELFFGEGSRLTVL.

The V gene is TRBV29-1, the J gene TRBJ2-1, with D tentatively TRBD1 (6 bases). This CDR3 has 14 amino acids. V was shortened by 3 bases and J by 1 base, with 10 bases between the two germline ends. From germline, CDR1 is SQVTM and CDR2 ANQGSEA. This CDR3 is CSVDHRESYNEQFF. The CDR3 bases are TGCAGCGTTGACCACAGGGAATCCTACAATGAGCAGTTCTTC.

The J gene is TRBJ1-2, the V gene TRBV28, with a weak D call TRBD1 (6 bases). Germline V lookup: CDR1 MDHEN, CDR2 SYDVKM. The CDR3 sequence is 12 residues long. Trimming left V 4 bases short and J 8 bases short, with 11 bases between. CDR3 amino acids: CASSSQGQGYTF. DNA for the CDR3: TGTGCCAGCAGTTCCCAGGGGCAAGGCTACACCTTC.

The chain links TRBV18 to TRBJ2-3, with 9 bases aligning to TRBD2. Germline trimming cut 3 bases from V and 2 bases from J; bases unmatched to any gene: 6. Looked up from germline, CDR1 is KGHSH and CDR2 is LQKENI. This CDR3 has 16 amino acids. The CDR3: CASSPNLAGHTDTQYF. The CDR3 DNA follows: TGTGCCAGCTCACCGAACCTAGCGGGGCACACAGATACGCAGTATTTT.

Only a few counts were recorded for this clone. V and J are TRBV6-5 and TRBJ2-6; the D gene is possibly TRBD1 (6 bases). Germline loops: CDR1 MNHEY, CDR2 SVGAGI. The CDR3 is made up of 15 amino acids. Trimming took 8 bases from V and 1 from J, leaving 12 bases between them. This CDR3 is CASGKQGSGANVLTF. CDR3 in DNA: TGTGCCAGCGGGAAACAGGGTTCTGGGGCCAACGTCCTGACTTTC.

This chain links TRBV11-2 with TRBJ2-7; D is ambiguous. Trimming took 1 base from V and 0 from J, leaving 4 bases between them. Germline-derived CDR1 and CDR2 are SGHAT and FQNNGV. The CDR3 spans 13 residues. CDR3 protein: CASSLGASYEQYF. In nucleotides, the CDR3 is TGTGCCAGCAGCTTAGGTGCCTCCTACGAGCAGTACTTC. Supplemented by reference TRBV11-2 and TRBJ2-7, the full variable domain reads EAGVAQSPRYKIIEKRQSVAFWCNPISGHATLYWYQQILGQGPKLLIQFQNNGVVDDSQLPKDRFSAERLKGVDSTLKIQPAKLEDSAVYLCASSLGASYEQYFGPGTRLTVT.

This clone was counted a few times. The V call is TRBV2, the J call TRBJ1-5; D not resolved. Germline CDR1 SNHLY, CDR2 FYNNEI. This CDR3 is built from 12 residues. The V and J ends lost 7 bases and 7 bases respectively, with 11 bases between them. CDR3 region: CASTTSGQPQHF. CDR3 DNA sequence: TGTGCCAGCACCACCTCGGGGCAGCCCCAGCATTTT.

This clone has only one observation. This rearrangement joins TRBV6-1 to TRBJ2-7; perhaps D is TRBD1 or TRBD2 (5 bases each). Trimming took 4 bases from V and 0 from J, leaving 19 bases between them. The CDR3 loop spans 17 amino acids. Looked up from germline, CDR1 is MNHNS and CDR2 is SASEGT. CDR3 DNA: TGTGCCAGCAGTGCCTCCCCGGGACGGACCCTCTCCTACGAGCAGTACTTC. As protein: CASSASPGRTLSYEQYF.

V and J are TRBV10-3 and TRBJ2-7, with no clear D. V lost 0 bases and J lost 6, with 9 bases in between. Germline V gene sequence: CDR1 ENHRY, CDR2 SYGVKD. This CDR3 contains 13 residues. The CDR3 spells CAISESADTEQYF. CDR3 nucleotides: TGTGCCATCAGTGAGTCGGCTGACACCGAGCAGTACTTC.

Regarding this clone: This CDR3 is also generated by other DNA sequences in the sample. This rearrangement joins TRBV4-2 to TRBJ1-5; no reliable D call. The CDR3 sequence is 12 residues long. V lost 1 base and J lost 5, with 3 bases in between. Germline V gene lookup returns CDR1 LGHNA and CDR2 YNFKEQ. The CDR3 DNA follows: TGTGCCAGCAGCCAAGGGGATCAGCCCCAGCATTTT. Its protein product is CASSQGDQPQHF.

The CDR3 DNA is TGCGCCAGCAGCCAGGGGGCTCAGGGGGCTGGGGCAGATACGCAGTATTTT. Protein sequence: CASSQGAQGAGADTQYF. The chain recombines TRBV4-3 with TRBJ2-3; 8 bases agree with TRBD1. The CDR3 spans 17 residues. Germline V gives CDR1 LGHNA, CDR2 YSLEER. The V segment lost 3 bases and the J segment 4 bases; nucleotides outside the gene matches: 12.

The rearrangement links TRBV5-6 to TRBJ2-3; no clear D gene. V shed 7 bases and J shed 3 bases, with 12 bases lying between them. The CDR3 has 13 residues. CDR1 SGHDT and CDR2 YYEEEE come from the germline V gene. In DNA form, the CDR3 reads TGTGCCAGCCACAAAGTCAGGACAGATACGCAGTATTTT. Translation gives CASHKVRTDTQYF.

The chain combines TRBV6-5 with TRBJ1-3; D remains unclear. This CDR3 spans 14 amino acids. Germline assignment: CDR1 MNHEY and CDR2 SVGAGI. Trimming removed 6 bases from V and 0 bases from J, with 9 bases in between. The CDR3 nucleotides read TGTGCCAGCAGAGCGGGGTTCTCTGGAAACACCATATATTTT. Translated, it gives CASRAGFSGNTIYF.

This clone appeared a single time. The CDR3 DNA reads TGTGCCAGCAGCCAAGACAGGGAATATCAGCCCCAGCATTTT. Residues: CASSQDREYQPQHF. The chain links TRBV3-1 (or the pseudogene TRBV3-2) to TRBJ1-5; possible D gene TRBD1, 5 bases. The germline V gene encodes CDR1 LGHDT and CDR2 YNNKEL (reference sequence). The CDR3 extends over 14 amino acids. V was trimmed by 0 bases and J by 5 bases, leaving 8 bases between them.

The table lists this clone with a count of one. DNA for the CDR3: TGTGCCAGCAGTTCATGGACGGCCGCTAACTATGGCTACACCTTC. Its protein is CASSSWTAANYGYTF. This sequence joins TRBV6-2 or TRBV6-3 and TRBJ1-2; D unresolved. This CDR3 has 15 amino acids. Germline CDR1 and CDR2: MNHEY and SVGEGT. V dropped 4 bases and J dropped 0 bases, with 12 bases sitting between them.

This chain uses TRBV6-1 with TRBJ1-1; D may be TRBD1 (6 bases). Germline assignment: CDR1 MNHNS and CDR2 SASEGT. CDR3 length: 15 amino acids. Trimming stripped 0 bases from V and 11 bases from J, with 19 bases between. The CDR3 spells CASSEASGTPRRAFF. As DNA, the CDR3 is TGTGCCAGCAGTGAAGCGTCCGGGACACCTCGTCGCGCTTTCTTT.

This CDR3 is CATSDEEGLYGYTF. In nucleotides, the CDR3 is TGTGCCACCAGCGACGAAGAAGGGTTATATGGCTACACCTTC. The chain joins TRBV15 to TRBJ1-2; D uncertain. The CDR3 is 14 amino acids. Trimming removed 5 bases at V and 5 bases at J, with 15 bases between. Germline V gene data show CDR1 as LNHNV and CDR2 as YYDKDF (reference sequence).